What follows are 10 T cell receptor beta chains derived from one specimen sequenced in a study of shared clonotypes between healthy human individuals. Data came from immunoSEQ multiplex PCR; TCRdb stores just in-frame clones and leaves some out. This sample carries 2 million to 2.5 million clones, 90% to 95% of them seen once, and the ten largest clones take roughly 0.36%. The sequenced material came from naive CD4+ T cells from PBMCs. Regarding subset: CD45RA+ positively selected. These receptors originate from a man younger than 30 in good health. Some clones in this sample may be carry-over from other donors' samples.

CDR3 protein: CASSIRQSSYNEQFF. The CDR3 nucleotides are TGTGCCAGCAGTATACGACAGAGCTCCTACAATGAGCAGTTCTTC. The chain recombines TRBV6-4 with TRBJ2-1; D might be TRBD1 (5 bases). With 5 bases removed from V and 0 bases from J, the gap between germline ends came to 11 bases. This CDR3 region has 15 residues. Germline V gene data show CDR1 as MRHNA and CDR2 as SNTAGT.

The chain couples TRBV19 to TRBJ1-3; D gene ambiguous. Germline CDR1 LNHDA, CDR2 SQIVND (reference sequence). The CDR3 consists of 13 residues. Trimming removed 6 bases from V and 0 bases from J, with 6 bases in between. The DNA for the CDR3 is TGTGCCAGTAGGGGCCACTCTGGAAACACCATATATTTT. Encoded protein: CASRGHSGNTIYF. The full variable domain, with the rest looked up from reference TRBV19 and TRBJ1-3, is DGGITQSPKYLFRKEGQNVTLSCEQNLNHDAMYWYRQDPGQGLRLIYYSQIVNDFQKGDIAEGYSVSREKKESFPLTVTSAQKNPTAFYLCASRGHSGNTIYFGEGSWLTVV.

The V call is TRBV28, the J call TRBJ1-4; 9 nucleotides align to TRBD1. V shed 4 bases, J shed 8 bases, and the junction held 8 bases outside the gene matches. The germline CDR1 and CDR2 sequences are MDHEN and SYDVKM. The CDR3 sequence is 15 residues long. The DNA for the CDR3 is TGTGCCAGCAGTTCCGAATGGACAGGGGTCGAAAAACTGTTTTTT. It codes for CASSSEWTGVEKLFF.

The rearrangement links TRBV6-1 to TRBJ1-2, with D perhaps matching TRBD1 (6 bases). Germline CDR1 is MNHNS and CDR2 is SASEGT. The CDR3 covers 14 residues. Trimming removed 3 bases at V and 4 bases at J, with 12 bases between. This chain's CDR3 is CASSDSGAPYGYTF. For the CDR3, the DNA is TGTGCCAGCAGTGATTCGGGGGCGCCCTATGGCTACACCTTC.

The V gene is TRBV13, the J gene TRBJ2-7, with TRBD1 matching 9 bases. Looked up from germline, CDR1 is PRHDT and CDR2 is FYEKMQ (reference sequence). The CDR3 runs 12 residues. The V gene end was trimmed by 5 bases and the J gene end by 6 bases; junction bases not matched to a gene: 2. The CDR3 DNA follows: TGTGCCAGCAGCAAGGGACAGGGCGAGCAGTACTTC. It encodes CASSKGQGEQYF. Combining the CDR3 with reference TRBV13 and TRBJ2-7 gives the whole variable domain AAGVIQSPRHLIKEKRETATLKCYPIPRHDTVYWYQQGPGQDPQFLISFYEKMQSDKGSIPDRFSAQQFSDYHSELNMSSLELGDSALYFCASSKGQGEQYFGPGTRLTVT.

The chain combines TRBV18 with TRBJ1-2, with D unresolved. Germline V gene sequence: CDR1 KGHSH, CDR2 LQKENI. The CDR3 extends over 19 amino acids. Trimming removed 2 bases from V and 5 bases from J, with 27 bases in between. Here the CDR3 reads CASSPRLVGSGQELYGYTF. In DNA form, the CDR3 reads TGTGCCAGCTCACCAAGGCTCGTCGGGAGCGGGCAGGAGCTTTATGGCTACACCTTC.

The chain uses TRBV11-3 and TRBJ2-5; D ambiguous. Germline CDR1 is SGHNT and CDR2 is YENEEA. The CDR3 totals 14 residues. Deletions cut 3 bases from V and 5 bases from J, with 13 bases between. The CDR3 reads CASSFDRVGETQYF. The CDR3 bases are TGTGCCAGCAGCTTTGACCGAGTAGGGGAGACCCAGTACTTC.

V usage is TRBV5-1 and J usage is TRBJ1-1; no clear D gene. V was trimmed by 0 bases and J by 2 bases, leaving 11 bases between them. The CDR3 runs 15 residues. From germline, CDR1 is SGHRS and CDR2 YFSETQ. As DNA, the CDR3 is TGCGCCAGCAGCTTGGGCGCAGCGGGTAACACTGAAGCTTTCTTT. This gives the protein CASSLGAAGNTEAFF.

The V gene is TRBV19, the J gene TRBJ1-5; D is possibly TRBD1 (5 bases). CDR3 length: 16 amino acids. Germline V CDR1 and CDR2: LNHDA, SQIVND (reference sequence). With 2 bases removed from V and 3 bases from J, the gap between germline ends came to 14 bases. CDR3 region: CASSIRDGTFNQPQHF. CDR3 DNA: TGTGCCAGTAGTATAAGGGATGGGACTTTCAATCAGCCCCAGCATTTT.

The chain couples TRBV19 to TRBJ2-7, with D maybe TRBD1 (6 bases). The CDR3 totals 14 residues. V lost 7 bases and J lost 1, with 14 bases in between. Germline loops: CDR1 LNHDA, CDR2 SQIVND (reference sequence). The CDR3 reads CASNTGFGSYEQYF. CDR3 coding DNA: TGTGCCAGTAATACAGGGTTTGGGTCCTACGAGCAGTACTTC. The full variable domain, rest sourced from reference TRBV19 and TRBJ2-7, is DGGITQSPKYLFRKEGQNVTLSCEQNLNHDAMYWYRQDPGQGLRLIYYSQIVNDFQKGDIAEGYSVSREKKESFPLTVTSAQKNPTAFYLCASNTGFGSYEQYFGPGTRLTVT.